Detailed here is one T cell receptor (beta chain). Its antigen is unidentified. The data derive from a study of monozygotic twins with inflammatory bowel disease. Study outcomes and limitations: T cell subtypes were not distinguishable in this analysis.

TCRdb reprocessed the 5' RACE reads; each CDR3 protein has one entry and no DNA is given. Recorded for this sample: hundreds of thousands of distinct CDR3 sequences. This CDR3 is 17 amino acids long. Germline lookup yields CDR1 MGHDK and CDR2 SYGVNS. This chain links TRBV25-1 with TRBJ2-7; TCRdb picks TRBD2, but there is no DNA to check that call. Material for sequencing was blood. The sequence was obtained from a human donor with ulcerative colitis or Crohn's disease, or a healthy co-twin of an affected twin (not recorded which). The CDR3 sequence: CASSPMESRDPKHEQYF.